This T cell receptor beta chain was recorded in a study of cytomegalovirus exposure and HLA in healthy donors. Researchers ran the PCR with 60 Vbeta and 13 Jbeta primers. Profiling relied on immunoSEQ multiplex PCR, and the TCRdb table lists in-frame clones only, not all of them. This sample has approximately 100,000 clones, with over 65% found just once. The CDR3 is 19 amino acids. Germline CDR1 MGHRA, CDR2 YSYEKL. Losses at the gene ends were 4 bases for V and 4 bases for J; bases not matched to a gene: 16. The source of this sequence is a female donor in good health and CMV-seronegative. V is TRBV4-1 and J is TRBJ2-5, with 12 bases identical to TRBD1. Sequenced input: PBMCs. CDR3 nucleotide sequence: TGCGCCAGCAGCCCTATGACCAGGTCGGGACAGGGGGCTGTAGAGACCCAGTACTTC. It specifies CASSPMTRSGQGAVETQYF.